These 28 T cell receptor beta chains originate from one sample sequenced in a study of shared clonotypes between healthy human individuals. Terminally differentiated effector memory CD45RA+ cells were excluded from the naive CD8 cells, which were CD45RO-negative and positively selected for CCR7. Measured with immunoSEQ multiplex PCR; TCRdb has only the in-frame clones, and not every one. This table holds roughly 1,800,000 clones, about 95% found once. Material: naive CD8+ T cells sorted from blood. These receptor sequences come from a man aged 18 to 29 in good health.

V and J are TRBV27 and TRBJ1-6; D unresolved. V was clipped by 3 bases and J by 4 bases, with 7 bases between them. The germline V gene has CDR1 MNHEY and CDR2 SMNVEV (reference sequence). The CDR3 spans 14 residues. CDR3 DNA sequence: TGTGCCAGCAGTTTGGCGGGGTATAATTCACCCCTCCACTTT. Its protein is CASSLAGYNSPLHF.

To note about this clone: The same CDR3 is also encoded by other DNA sequences in this sample. The V and J genes are TRBV4-1 and TRBJ1-1; D uncertain. V gave up 1 base and J gave up 1 base, with 7 bases separating them. The germline V gene encodes CDR1 MGHRA and CDR2 YSYEKL. The CDR3 covers 14 residues. CDR3 residues: CASSQVGGNTEAFF. CDR3 bases: TGCGCCAGCAGCCAAGTGGGAGGGAACACTGAAGCTTTCTTT.

The rearrangement joins TRBV2 to TRBJ1-2, with 10 bases identical to TRBD1. CDR1 SNHLY and CDR2 FYNNEI come from the germline V gene. V lost 4 bases and J lost 4; bases outside the gene matches: 3. The CDR3 runs to 14 residues. The DNA of the CDR3 is TGTGCCAGCAGTGGGACAGGGGGTTTCTATGGCTACACCTTC. Translating gives CASSGTGGFYGYTF.

The chain recombines TRBV7-9 with TRBJ1-2, with TRBD1 as a possible D gene (5 bases). Looked up from germline, CDR1 is SEHNR and CDR2 is FQNEAQ (reference sequence). The CDR3 is made up of 14 amino acids. V lost 5 bases and J 4 bases, leaving 14 bases between the germline ends. As DNA, the CDR3 is TGTGCCAGCAGCGCCCAGACAGAGGCCTATGGCTACACCTTC. Its translation is CASSAQTEAYGYTF.

In its sample, this clone was seen once. The V and J genes are TRBV10-3 and TRBJ2-3, with D possibly matching TRBD2 (6 bases). With 4 bases removed from V and 0 bases from J, the gap between germline ends came to 14 bases. CDR3 length: 16 amino acids. Germline-derived CDR1 and CDR2 are ENHRY and SYGVKD. The CDR3 DNA reads TGTGCCATCAGTGTGAGGGCTAGCGCGAGCACAGATACGCAGTATTTT. Translation gives CAISVRASASTDTQYF.

The V and J genes are TRBV27 and TRBJ2-1; 9 nucleotides agree with TRBD2. V shed 2 bases and J 5 bases; nucleotides not matched to a gene: 7. This CDR3 is 16 amino acids long. Germline lookup yields CDR1 MNHEY and CDR2 SMNVEV (reference sequence). The CDR3 bases are TGTGCCAGCAGTTTAATCGGCGGGGGGGTTGACAATGAGCAGTTCTTC. Protein: CASSLIGGGVDNEQFF.

The J gene is TRBJ1-4, the V gene TRBV4-3, with D perhaps TRBD1 (5 bases). The CDR3 sequence is 13 residues long. With 1 base removed from V and 10 bases from J, the gap between germline ends came to 10 bases. The germline CDR1 and CDR2 sequences are LGHNA and YSLEER. CDR3 bases: TGCGCCAGCAGCCAAGGACGGGGGGGAAAACTGTTTTTT. Protein: CASSQGRGGKLFF.

The rearrangement links TRBV5-6 to TRBJ1-6; 7 nucleotides align to TRBD1. There are 16 residues in the CDR3. The junction had 4 bases not matched to a gene; V was cut back by 3 bases and J by 1 base. Germline V gene lookup returns CDR1 SGHDT and CDR2 YYEEEE. The CDR3 here is CASSSYRGSYNSPLHF. DNA of the CDR3: TGTGCCAGCAGCTCATACAGGGGATCCTATAATTCACCCCTCCACTTT.

As concerns this clone: Other DNA sequences in this sample translate to the same CDR3. The chain has TRBV6-5 and TRBJ2-1; TRBD1 agrees at 8 bases. Per the germline V gene, CDR1 is MNHEY and CDR2 is SVGAGI. This CDR3 spans 16 amino acids. The V and J ends lost 0 bases and 4 bases, in that order; junction bases with no gene match: 5. The CDR3 reads CASSYSTGESYNEQFF. In DNA form, the CDR3 reads TGTGCCAGCAGTTACTCGACAGGGGAGTCGTACAATGAGCAGTTCTTC.

This clone was counted once. The chain employs TRBV7-2 and TRBJ1-5, with 7 bases that match TRBD1. The J segment lost 7 bases and the V segment lost 6 bases, leaving 12 bases of the junction unmatched. The germline gives CDR1 SGHTA, CDR2 FQGNSA. This CDR3 comprises 15 residues. The CDR3 protein is CASRSDRAEGQPQHF. The CDR3 region has the DNA TGTGCCAGCAGATCTGACAGGGCAGAGGGACAGCCCCAGCATTTT.

The chain uses TRBV10-2 and TRBJ2-7; D gene ambiguous. The CDR3 covers 14 residues. The ends were cut back, 3 bases at V and 2 bases at J, with 11 bases in the middle. Per the germline V gene, CDR1 is WSHSY and CDR2 is SAAADI. The CDR3 loop is CASSDLGSAYEQYF. DNA for the CDR3: TGCGCCAGCAGTGATCTGGGGTCAGCCTACGAGCAGTACTTC.

This clone was picked up one time. V gene TRBV6-5 combines with J gene TRBJ2-4; D possibly uses TRBD1 or TRBD2 (5 bases each). The CDR3 extends over 15 amino acids. Trimming took 0 bases from V and 7 from J, leaving 13 bases between them. CDR1 is MNHEY, CDR2 SVGAGI, per germline. CDR3 nucleotide sequence: TGTGCCAGCAGTTACTCTACGGGGCAAGGGAACATTCAGTACTTC. Amino acids: CASSYSTGQGNIQYF.

V and J are TRBV5-1 and TRBJ2-1; D gene unclear. The germline V gene has CDR1 SGHRS and CDR2 YFSETQ. CDR3 length equals 14 residues. Trimming took 1 base from V and 0 from J, leaving 5 bases between them. The CDR3 DNA reads as TGCGCCAGCAGCTTGTCTTTCTCCTACAATGAGCAGTTCTTC. It yields the protein CASSLSFSYNEQFF.

A note on this clone: Likely a read error: the CDR3 ends without its conserved phenylalanine or tryptophan. No DNA is shown, since the ends of the CDR3 on it are uncertain; the CDR3 is the one TCRdb lists. This sequence joins TRBV27 and TRBJ2-7. CDR1 is MNHEY, CDR2 SMNVEV, per germline (reference sequence). The CDR3 length is 13 residues, termini included. The CDR3 loop reads CASSTPGGRDFRI.

The chain recombines TRBV28 with TRBJ2-3; tentatively, D is TRBD1 or TRBD2 (6 bases each). Germline CDR1 MDHEN, CDR2 SYDVKM. Trimming removed 2 bases at V and 2 bases at J, with 20 bases between. This CDR3 comprises 18 residues. The CDR3 DNA reads as TGTGCCAGCAGTTTAAGGGGGGTACGGGCCTTTTCCACAGATACGCAGTATTTT. Translation: CASSLRGVRAFSTDTQYF.

The gene calls are TRBV7-9 and TRBJ2-3; D not resolved. This CDR3 spans 13 amino acids. Trimming pared 4 bases from V and 5 bases from J, leaving 10 bases between. CDR1 and CDR2 from the germline V gene are SEHNR and FQNEAQ (reference sequence). The CDR3 sequence is CASSSKIGDTQYF. The CDR3 DNA reads as TGTGCCAGCAGCTCGAAAATAGGAGATACGCAGTATTTT.

The chain recombines TRBV4-1 with TRBJ2-4, with a possible D match to TRBD1 (7 bases). CDR3 size: 17 residues. V was clipped by 5 bases and J by 0 bases, with 17 bases between them. Germline V CDR1 and CDR2: MGHRA, YSYEKL. In nucleotides, the CDR3 is TGCGCCAGCAGCTGGTCGTCAGGGGGGCTAGCCAAAAACATTCAGTACTTC. Protein sequence: CASSWSSGGLAKNIQYF.

J is TRBJ2-1 and V is TRBV25-1; TRBD2 might be the D (5 bases). V gave up 8 bases and J gave up 9 bases, with 14 bases separating them. The CDR3 has 12 amino acids. Germline V gives CDR1 MGHDK, CDR2 SYGVNS. This CDR3 is CASGLGLSEQFF. CDR3 bases: TGTGCCAGCGGACTGGGTCTTAGTGAGCAGTTCTTC.

This chain uses TRBV13 with TRBJ1-2; D unresolved. Trimming pared 5 bases from V and 8 bases from J, leaving 15 bases between. The CDR3 has 13 amino acids. The germline gives CDR1 PRHDT, CDR2 FYEKMQ (reference sequence). The CDR3 spells CASSPFRGGGYTF. CDR3 nucleotide sequence: TGTGCCAGCAGCCCATTTCGGGGAGGCGGCTACACCTTC. The whole variable domain, remainder taken from reference TRBV13 and TRBJ1-2, is AAGVIQSPRHLIKEKRETATLKCYPIPRHDTVYWYQQGPGQDPQFLISFYEKMQSDKGSIPDRFSAQQFSDYHSELNMSSLELGDSALYFCASSPFRGGGYTFGSGTRLTVV.

J is TRBJ2-2 and V is TRBV29-1, with TRBD2 identical over 8 bases. The germline CDR1 and CDR2 sequences are SQVTM and ANQGSEA. The CDR3 has 15 amino acids. The V and J ends lost 2 bases and 3 bases, in that order; junction bases with no gene match: 5. This CDR3 is CSVEFPGGYTGELFF. CDR3 DNA sequence: TGCAGCGTTGAATTTCCGGGGGGGTACACCGGGGAGCTGTTTTTT.

This clone came up once. This sequence joins TRBV7-9 and TRBJ2-7; D gene uncertain. The CDR3 has 14 amino acids. The ends were cut back, 1 base at V and 7 bases at J, with 14 bases in the middle. Germline V lookup: CDR1 SEHNR, CDR2 FQNEAQ (reference sequence). Written as DNA, the CDR3 is TGTGCCAGCAGCTTAGTGTCTGGACCTTCGGAGCAGTACTTC. This sequence encodes CASSLVSGPSEQYF.

The V call is TRBV7-9, the J call TRBJ2-5; D could derive from TRBD1 or TRBD2 (5 bases each). Germline V gene data show CDR1 as SEHNR and CDR2 as FQNEAQ (reference sequence). The V and J ends lost 7 bases and 1 base respectively, with 10 bases between them. This CDR3 has 13 amino acids. The CDR3 DNA sequence: TGTGCCAGCATCCACGGGACCCAAGAGACCCAGTACTTC. The encoded protein is CASIHGTQETQYF.

The gene calls are TRBV28 and TRBJ1-3, with TRBD1 identical over 10 bases. The germline V gene encodes CDR1 MDHEN and CDR2 SYDVKM. The CDR3 covers 14 residues. V shed 8 bases, J shed 9 bases, and the junction held 10 bases outside the gene matches. As DNA, the CDR3 is TGTGCCAGCGGAACCGACAGGGGGCCAATCACCATATATTTT. Its translation is CASGTDRGPITIYF.

The V and J genes are TRBV29-1 and TRBJ2-2, with 7 nucleotides matching TRBD1. J gave up 4 bases and V 5 bases, and 7 bases lay outside the gene matches. CDR1 is SQVTM, CDR2 ANQGSEA, per germline. The CDR3 extends over 14 amino acids. The CDR3 DNA sequence: TGCAGCGTTCTGACAGGGCATGGCACCGGGGAGCTGTTTTTT. Translating gives CSVLTGHGTGELFF.

This clone was counted once. The chain uses TRBV7-2 and TRBJ1-5, with a tentative D call TRBD1 (5 bases). Trimming pared 1 base from V and 3 bases from J, leaving 13 bases between. The CDR3 covers 16 residues. From germline, CDR1 is SGHTA and CDR2 FQGNSA. CDR3 protein: CASSLGGISINQPQHF. As DNA, the CDR3 is TGTGCCAGCAGCTTAGGGGGGATTTCCATCAATCAGCCCCAGCATTTT.

For the CDR3, the DNA is TGTGCCAGTAGTCCCAGACGGGGGACTAGCACAGATACGCAGTATTTT. Translated, it gives CASSPRRGTSTDTQYF. The chain has TRBV19 and TRBJ2-3; perhaps TRBD2 as D (6 bases). Germline CDR1 reads LNHDA; CDR2 reads SQIVND (reference sequence). The CDR3 is 16 amino acids. V lost 5 bases and J 0 bases, leaving 15 bases between the germline ends.

The J gene is TRBJ2-3, the V gene TRBV2; no definite D call. The CDR3 length is 13 residues. From germline, CDR1 is SNHLY and CDR2 FYNNEI. The V gene lost 4 bases and the J gene lost 6 bases, with 11 bases spanning the gap. The CDR3 is CASSAAGWDTQYF. CDR3 sequence (DNA): TGTGCCAGCAGTGCGGCCGGATGGGATACGCAGTATTTT.

This CDR3 reads CASGRGNEQFF. The CDR3, as DNA: TGTGCTAGTGGGAGGGGGAATGAGCAGTTCTTC. The rearrangement links TRBV12-5 to TRBJ2-1; D is perhaps TRBD1 (6 bases). V lost 6 bases, J lost 7 bases, and 7 bases lay in between. This CDR3 region has 11 residues. Germline loops: CDR1 LGHNT, CDR2 FRNRAP.